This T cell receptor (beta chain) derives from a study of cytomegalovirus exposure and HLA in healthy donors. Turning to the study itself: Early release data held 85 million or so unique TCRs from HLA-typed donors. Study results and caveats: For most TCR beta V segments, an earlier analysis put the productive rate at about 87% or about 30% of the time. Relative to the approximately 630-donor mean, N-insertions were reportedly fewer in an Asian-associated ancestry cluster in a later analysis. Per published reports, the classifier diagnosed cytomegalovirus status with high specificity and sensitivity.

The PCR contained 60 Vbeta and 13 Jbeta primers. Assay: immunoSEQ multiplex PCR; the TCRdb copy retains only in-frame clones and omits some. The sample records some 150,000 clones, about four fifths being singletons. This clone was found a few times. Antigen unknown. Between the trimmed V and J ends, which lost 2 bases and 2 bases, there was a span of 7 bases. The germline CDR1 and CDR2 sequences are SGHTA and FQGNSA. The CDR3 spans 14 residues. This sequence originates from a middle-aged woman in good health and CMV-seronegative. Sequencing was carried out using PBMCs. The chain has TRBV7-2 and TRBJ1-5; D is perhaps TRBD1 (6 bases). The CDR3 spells CASSLSGGNQPQHF. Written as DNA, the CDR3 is TGTGCCAGCAGCTTATCAGGGGGCAATCAGCCCCAGCATTTT.